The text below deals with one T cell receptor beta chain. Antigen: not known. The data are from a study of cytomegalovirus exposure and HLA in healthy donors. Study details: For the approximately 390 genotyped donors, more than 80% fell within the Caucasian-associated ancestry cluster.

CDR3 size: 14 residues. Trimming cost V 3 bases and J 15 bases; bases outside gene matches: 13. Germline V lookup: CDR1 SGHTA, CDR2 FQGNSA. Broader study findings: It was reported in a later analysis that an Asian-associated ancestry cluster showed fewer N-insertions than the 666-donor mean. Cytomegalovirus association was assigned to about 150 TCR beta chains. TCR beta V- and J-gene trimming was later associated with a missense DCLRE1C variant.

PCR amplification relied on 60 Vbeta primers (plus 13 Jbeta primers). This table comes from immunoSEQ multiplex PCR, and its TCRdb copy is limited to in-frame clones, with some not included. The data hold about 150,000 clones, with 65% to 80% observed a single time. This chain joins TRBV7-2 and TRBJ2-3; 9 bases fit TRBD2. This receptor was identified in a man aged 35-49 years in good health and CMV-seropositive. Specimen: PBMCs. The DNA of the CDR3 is TGTGCCAGCAGCTTGCAGGCCGCCGGGACTAGCAATTATTTT. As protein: CASSLQAAGTSNYF. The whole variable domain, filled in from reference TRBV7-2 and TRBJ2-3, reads GAGVSQSPSNKVTEKGKDVELRCDPISGHTALYWYRQSLGQGLEFLIYFQGNSAPDKSGLPSDRFSAERTGGSVSTLTIQRTQQEDSAVYLCASSLQAAGTSNYFGPGTRLTVL.